What follows are 3 T cell receptor beta chains derived from one specimen sequenced in a study of cytomegalovirus exposure and HLA in healthy donors. In the PCR, 60 Vbeta and 13 Jbeta primers were used. Clones were sequenced by immunoSEQ multiplex PCR, and TCRdb holds only the in-frame ones, with some missing. The repertoire holds approximately 150,000 clones, with around 68% as singletons. Specimen: PBMCs. The receptors stem from a man aged 30 to 45 in good health and CMV-seropositive.

V and J are TRBV6-1 and TRBJ2-7, with D possibly being TRBD1 (6 bases). CDR3 length: 14 residues. The germline V gene encodes CDR1 MNHNS and CDR2 SASEGT. V was clipped by 7 bases and J by 3 bases, with 16 bases between them. The CDR3 loop is CASTPGTGHYEQYF. CDR3 in DNA: TGTGCCAGCACCCCAGGAACAGGGCACTACGAGCAGTACTTC.

The chain uses TRBV4-1 and TRBJ2-5; no definite D call. The germline V and J ends were trimmed by 3 bases and 4 bases, with 3 bases remaining between them. The CDR3 runs 11 residues. CDR1 MGHRA and CDR2 YSYEKL come from the germline V gene. The CDR3, as DNA: TGCGCCAGCAGCCACAGAGAGACCCAGTACTTC. This codes for CASSHRETQYF.

The CDR3 reads CAWSTSGASEQYF. The CDR3 nucleotides are TGTGCCTGGAGTACTAGCGGGGCCTCCGAGCAGTACTTC. This chain joins TRBV30 and TRBJ2-5, with TRBD2 matching over 10 bases. The J call may be in error: the DNA end matches TRBJ2-7 better. The CDR3 is made up of 13 amino acids. Germline V CDR1 and CDR2: GTSNPN, SVGIG (reference sequence).